Described below is a single TCR beta chain sequence and its context. Its cognate antigen is unknown. The record originates from a study of blood T cells in healthy people across ages. The ends were cut back, 6 bases at V and 5 bases at J, with 16 bases in the middle. The CDR3 extends over 14 amino acids. Per the germline V gene, CDR1 is MNHEY and CDR2 is SVGAGI. Notes on the study in general: Unsorted PBMC input precluded a conclusive naive versus antigen-experienced comparison.

Primers used in a second PCR of roughly 6 to 12 cycles were a sample-barcoded 5' primer and a J-beta primer mix. TCRdb re-analysed the 5' RACE reads in MiXCR, keeping a single row per CDR3 protein. The data show more than 700,000 distinct CDR3 sequences, 50% to 65% seen once. Material for sequencing was blood. The receptor was derived from a man older than 75 in good health. The chain joins TRBV6-5 to TRBJ1-1; tentatively, D is TRBD1 (5 bases). CDR3 sequence reads: CASRGVGPKTEAFF. CDR3 nucleotides: TGTGCCAGCAGAGGAGTGGGGCCAAAGACTGAAGCTTTCTTT.